The present T cell receptor (beta chain) was sequenced within a study of PD-L1 blockade in urothelial cancer. Study details: Blood samples contained a median about 150,000 T cells.

Sequenced by immunoSEQ multiplex PCR; TCRdb stores in-frame clones only, minus some. Found here are about 95,000 clones, roughly 91% of them singletons; the top ten hold about 2%. The J segment lost 0 bases and the V segment lost 0 bases, leaving 1 base of the junction unmatched. There are 16 residues in the CDR3. CDR1 and CDR2 (germline): MNHNY, SVGAGI (reference sequence). Stated time point: pretreatment peripheral blood. The sample was PBMCs, taken around atezolizumab (anti-PD-L1) treatment. This chain connects TRBV6-6 to TRBJ2-7, with TRBD2 matching over 11 bases. This receptor was obtained from a man between 60 and 75 years old with urothelial cancer. The CDR3 region is CASSYSGTSGSYEQYF. Written as DNA, the CDR3 is TGTGCCAGCAGTTACTCCGGGACTAGCGGCTCCTACGAGCAGTACTTC.